The 30 T cell receptor beta chains reported below all come from one sample, sequenced in a study of blood T cell repertoires in COVID-19 (dated by TCRdb to about 2020). The library came from the immunoSEQ multiplex PCR assay. TCRdb provides this immuneACCESS table in a form limited to in-frame rearrangements. Some clones are lacking; in checked studies, under half of them reflect an unresolved V gene, and why the rest are absent is not known. This sample has a few hundred thousand clones in its table, and roughly 82% of those were observed once. Clones ranked in the top ten supply 10% to 15% of the sample. The sample taken for sequencing was peripheral blood. The receptors here all came from a man at least 80 years old with acute or convalescent COVID-19.

This chain connects TRBV6-6 to TRBJ1-3, with 8 bases lining up with TRBD1. After removal of 7 bases from V and 1 base from J, the junction contained 9 bases not matched to a gene. CDR3 length equals 16 residues. Germline CDR1 MNHNY, CDR2 SVGAGI (reference sequence). The CDR3 spells CASITWTGNSGNTIYF. CDR3 nucleotides: TGTGCCAGCATTACTTGGACAGGGAATTCTGGAAACACCATATATTTT.

The chain links TRBV5-6 to TRBJ1-3; unclear D gene. In germline, CDR1 is SGHDT, CDR2 YYEEEE. V lost 4 bases, J lost 0 bases, and 5 bases lay in between. The CDR3 runs to 13 residues. The chain's CDR3 is CASSPSSGNTIYF. CDR3 in DNA: TGTGCCAGCAGCCCTTCCTCTGGAAACACCATATATTTT.

V usage is TRBV18 and J usage is TRBJ1-2; D remains unclear. The CDR3 spans 12 residues. Germline V gene lookup returns CDR1 KGHSH and CDR2 LQKENI. V shed 3 bases and J shed 5 bases, with 7 bases lying between them. As DNA, the CDR3 is TGTGCCAGCTCACCCAGCGAATATGGCTACACCTTC. This gives the protein CASSPSEYGYTF.

The V call is TRBV7-2, the J call TRBJ1-4, with TRBD1 identical over 7 bases. The CDR3 loop spans 14 amino acids. Germline-derived CDR1 and CDR2 are SGHTA and FQGNSA. The J segment lost 8 bases and the V segment lost 5 bases, leaving 8 bases of the junction unmatched. The CDR3 region is CASSLTGDGEKLFF. DNA for the CDR3: TGTGCCAGCAGCCTTACAGGGGATGGAGAAAAACTGTTTTTT.

The chain joins TRBV9 to TRBJ1-1; 9 positions agree with TRBD1. The length of the CDR3 is 15 residues. The junction had 8 bases not matched to a gene; V was cut back by 4 bases and J by 4 bases. Germline loops: CDR1 SGDLS, CDR2 YYNGEE. CDR3 nucleotides: TGTGCCAGCAGCAGAACACAGGGGGCGCGCACTGAAGCTTTCTTT. Translation gives CASSRTQGARTEAFF.

This chain joins TRBV11-2 and TRBJ2-2, with TRBD2 as a possible D gene (5 bases). V lost 6 bases to trimming and J lost 4 bases, with 15 bases between them. The CDR3 has 15 residues. Germline loops: CDR1 SGHAT, CDR2 FQNNGV. In DNA, the CDR3 is TGTGCCAGCAGAATCCAAGGGAGAAGCACCGGGGAGCTGTTTTTT. This encodes CASRIQGRSTGELFF.

This CDR3 is CASSSHQLAGVAYNEQFF. CDR3 bases: TGTGCCAGCAGCTCCCACCAACTAGCGGGGGTCGCCTACAATGAGCAGTTCTTC. The chain has TRBV7-2 and TRBJ2-1; 11 bases agree with TRBD2. The V gene end was trimmed by 4 bases and the J gene end by 2 bases; junction bases not matched to a gene: 10. Germline V gene sequence: CDR1 SGHTA, CDR2 FQGNSA. This CDR3 contains 18 residues. Full variable domain (missing parts from reference TRBV7-2 and TRBJ2-1): GAGVSQSPSNKVTEKGKDVELRCDPISGHTALYWYRQSLGQGLEFLIYFQGNSAPDKSGLPSDRFSAERTGGSVSTLTIQRTQQEDSAVYLCASSSHQLAGVAYNEQFFGPGTRLTVL.

The rearrangement joins TRBV20-1 to TRBJ2-3, with 8 bases lining up with TRBD2. Trimming at V came to 3 bases and at J to 2 bases, leaving 4 bases not matched to a gene. Germline lookup yields CDR1 DFQATT and CDR2 SNEGSKA (reference sequence). This CDR3 is 14 amino acids long. The CDR3 protein is CSASAGGYTDTQYF. Here the CDR3 DNA reads TGCAGTGCTAGTGCGGGAGGCTACACAGATACGCAGTATTTT.

This chain uses TRBV28 with TRBJ2-3, with D unresolved. The length of the CDR3 is 14 residues. V was trimmed by 2 bases and J by 2 bases, leaving 8 bases between them. Germline CDR1 and CDR2: MDHEN and SYDVKM. CDR3 loop: CASSLDQATDTQYF. Here the CDR3 DNA reads TGTGCCAGCAGTTTAGACCAGGCCACAGATACGCAGTATTTT.

The gene calls are TRBV10-3 and TRBJ2-3; 9 bases agree with TRBD2. Per the germline V gene, CDR1 is ENHRY and CDR2 is SYGVKD. The CDR3 is made up of 17 amino acids. The V gene end was trimmed by 0 bases and the J gene end by 2 bases; junction bases not matched to a gene: 6. CDR3 nucleotide sequence: TGTGCCATCAGTGAGTCCGTCTTAGCGGGGGACACAGATACGCAGTATTTT. It is translated as CAISESVLAGDTDTQYF.

The genes are TRBV7-2 and TRBJ1-5, with D perhaps TRBD1 (5 bases). V lost 5 bases and J 6 bases, leaving 17 bases between the germline ends. Germline CDR1 SGHTA, CDR2 FQGNSA. There are 15 residues in the CDR3. In DNA form, the CDR3 reads TGTGCCAGCAGCATTAACTTTCAGGGAGGTCAGCCCCAGCATTTT. Amino acids: CASSINFQGGQPQHF.

The chain carries TRBV27 and TRBJ1-2; 11 bases match TRBD1. The CDR3 is made up of 13 amino acids. The junction had 4 bases not matched to a gene; V was cut back by 8 bases and J by 5 bases. Germline assignment: CDR1 MNHEY and CDR2 SMNVEV (reference sequence). The CDR3 DNA reads as TGTGCCAGCTCCGGGACAGGGGGTTATGGCTACACCTTC. Its protein product is CASSGTGGYGYTF.

The chain uses TRBV9 and TRBJ2-1; a weak D match, TRBD2 (6 bases). With 3 bases removed from V and 8 bases from J, the gap between germline ends came to 18 bases. Germline CDR1 SGDLS, CDR2 YYNGEE. The CDR3 loop spans 15 amino acids. The CDR3 loop is CASSGTSPRGDEQFF. The DNA for the CDR3 is TGTGCCAGCAGCGGCACTAGCCCGCGTGGGGATGAGCAGTTCTTC.

V and J are TRBV4-2 and TRBJ1-1, with D maybe TRBD1 (5 bases). Trimming removed 0 bases from V and 4 bases from J, with 9 bases in between. Germline CDR1 and CDR2: LGHNA and YNFKEQ. The CDR3 covers 14 residues. CDR3: CASSQEEGSTEAFF. CDR3 in DNA: TGTGCCAGCAGCCAAGAGGAGGGGAGCACTGAAGCTTTCTTT.

The gene calls are TRBV7-9 and TRBJ2-7, with 11 bases that match TRBD2. The CDR3 spans 17 residues. Germline CDR1 reads SEHNR; CDR2 reads FQNEAQ (reference sequence). J lost 7 bases, V lost 0 bases, and 11 bases had no gene match. The DNA of the CDR3 is TGTGCCAGCAGCTTAGCGCTTTCGGGACTAGCGGCGGGGGAGCAGTACTTC. Translating it yields CASSLALSGLAAGEQYF.

The chain links TRBV4-1 to TRBJ1-3; 8 bases map to TRBD1. The CDR3 is made up of 15 amino acids. Trimming cost V 1 base and J 8 bases; bases outside gene matches: 7. Germline V gives CDR1 MGHRA, CDR2 YSYEKL. CDR3 sequence: CASSQGQGKGYTIYF. The CDR3 DNA reads TGCGCCAGCAGCCAAGGACAGGGGAAAGGATACACCATATATTTT.

The CDR3 loop reads CASSLIGRTGGAIPTGANVLTF. Here the CDR3 DNA reads TGTGCCAGCAGCTTAATAGGGAGGACAGGGGGCGCAATACCTACTGGGGCCAACGTCCTGACTTTC. The chain joins TRBV7-6 to TRBJ2-6, with 11 nucleotides matching TRBD1. Germline V gene data show CDR1 as SGHVS and CDR2 as FNYEAQ. J lost 2 bases, V lost 2 bases, and 17 bases had no gene match. The CDR3 is 22 amino acids.

This clone was recorded only once. The gene calls are TRBV5-4 and TRBJ1-1, with 9 bases fitting TRBD1. The J segment lost 5 bases and the V segment lost 2 bases, leaving 4 bases of the junction unmatched. From germline, CDR1 is SGHNT and CDR2 YYREEE (reference sequence). This CDR3 has 14 residues. The CDR3 region has the DNA TGTGCCAGCAGCTTAAGAGACAGGGGGACTGAAGCTTTCTTT. As protein: CASSLRDRGTEAFF.

CDR3 sequence (DNA): TGTGCCAGCAGTTTAGGAGACTCTGGAAACACCATATATTTT. Translating gives CASSLGDSGNTIYF. V is TRBV28 and J is TRBJ1-3; D ambiguous. The CDR3 is 14 amino acids. The germline V gene has CDR1 MDHEN and CDR2 SYDVKM. V lost 2 bases and J 0 bases, leaving 5 bases between the germline ends.

The chain joins TRBV7-9 to TRBJ1-1, with D uncertain. Germline assignment: CDR1 SEHNR and CDR2 FQNEAQ (reference sequence). The CDR3 is 13 amino acids. V was trimmed by 0 bases and J by 11 bases, leaving 13 bases between them. CDR3 loop: CASSLADVTGAFF. The CDR3 region has the DNA TGTGCCAGCAGCTTAGCCGATGTGACTGGGGCTTTCTTT.

Of note for this clone: One end of the junction is discordant with germline, which a read error may explain. The gene calls are TRBV7-7 and TRBJ2-5; 9 bases fit TRBD1. Germline CDR1 is SSHAT and CDR2 is FNYEAQ (reference sequence). The CDR3 sequence is 15 residues long. Written as DNA, the CDR3 is TGTGCTAGCAGCCAAACACGGGACAGGGTGGAGACCCAGTACTTC. It translates to CASSQTRDRVETQYF.

This CDR3 reads CASSLGAGTGSGSYEQYF. CDR3 sequence (DNA): TGTGCCAGCAGCTTAGGAGCAGGGACCGGGAGTGGGTCCTACGAGCAGTACTTC. The V call is TRBV7-6, the J call TRBJ2-7; possibly TRBD2 for D (6 bases). Trimming took 1 base from V and 1 from J, leaving 20 bases between them. This CDR3 has 18 residues. CDR1 SGHVS and CDR2 FNYEAQ come from the germline V gene.

The chain couples TRBV7-3 to TRBJ2-1; 8 bases match TRBD1. Germline CDR1 and CDR2: SGHTA and FQGTGA. The CDR3 extends over 15 amino acids. Trimming cost V 5 bases and J 1 base; bases outside gene matches: 4. In DNA form, the CDR3 reads TGTGCCAGCAGCCCAACAGGGGGGTCCTACAATGAGCAGTTCTTC. It is translated as CASSPTGGSYNEQFF.

V and J are TRBV5-4 and TRBJ1-2, with a weak D call TRBD1 (5 bases). Germline V gene data show CDR1 as SGHNT and CDR2 as YYREEE (reference sequence). The CDR3 is 15 amino acids. V shed 4 bases and J shed 2 bases, with 15 bases lying between them. As DNA, the CDR3 is TGTGCCAGCAGCCGCCAGATGACAGCAAACTATGGCTACACCTTC. Its protein is CASSRQMTANYGYTF.

The V and J genes are TRBV28 and TRBJ2-7; 8 bases fit TRBD2. This CDR3 comprises 17 residues. Germline V gene sequence: CDR1 MDHEN, CDR2 SYDVKM. V gave up 6 bases and J gave up 2 bases; unmatched junction bases: 15. The CDR3 protein is CASSFSTAGGYTYEQYF. The CDR3 bases are TGTGCCAGCAGCTTTAGCACCGCGGGAGGTTATACCTACGAGCAGTACTTC. The full variable domain, its missing parts supplied by reference TRBV28 and TRBJ2-7, is DVKVTQSSRYLVKRTGEKVFLECVQDMDHENMFWYRQDPGLGLRLIYFSYDVKMKEKGDIPEGYSVSREKKERFSLILESASTNQTSMYLCASSFSTAGGYTYEQYFGPGTRLTVT.

J is TRBJ2-3 and V is TRBV11-1; tentative D call: TRBD2 (5 bases). The CDR3 has 15 amino acids. Trimming stripped 8 bases from V and 4 bases from J, with 19 bases between. Germline CDR1 and CDR2: SGHAT and FQDESV (reference sequence). The CDR3, as DNA: TGTGCCAGCTCCCCTCGCGGAGCGGTCCCAGATACGCAGTATTTT. This gives the protein CASSPRGAVPDTQYF.

The J gene is TRBJ1-2, the V gene TRBV18; D is unresolved. V lost 2 bases and J 4 bases, leaving 8 bases between the germline ends. The CDR3 sequence is 13 residues long. Germline values: CDR1 KGHSH, CDR2 LQKENI. The CDR3 coding sequence is TGTGCCAGCTCACCAATCGAGCTCTATGGCTACACCTTC. Amino acid sequence: CASSPIELYGYTF.

This clone was counted between two and nine times. The rearrangement links TRBV21-1 to TRBJ1-1. TRBV21-1 is marked as a pseudogene. The CDR3 covers 13 residues. The CDR3 reads CARTGTENTEAFF. The CDR3 nucleotides are TGTGCCAGGACCGGGACTGAGAACACTGAAGCTTTCTTT.

In its sample, this clone was seen a few times. The chain has TRBV6-5 and TRBJ1-2, with TRBD1 identical over 7 bases. Losses at the gene ends were 2 bases for V and 5 bases for J; bases not matched to a gene: 5. Germline values: CDR1 MNHEY, CDR2 SVGAGI. This CDR3 is 14 amino acids long. This chain's CDR3 is CASSYPSGGYGYTF. As DNA, the CDR3 is TGTGCCAGCAGTTACCCCTCAGGGGGGTATGGCTACACCTTC.

The gene calls are TRBV5-6 and TRBJ2-3; D might be TRBD1 (7 bases). Per the germline V gene, CDR1 is SGHDT and CDR2 is YYEEEE. The CDR3 runs 14 residues. The V end was cut by 1 base, the J end by 5 bases, with 11 bases between. The CDR3 spells CASSLPRGEDTQYF. In DNA, the CDR3 is TGTGCCAGCAGCTTGCCCAGGGGGGAAGATACGCAGTATTTT.